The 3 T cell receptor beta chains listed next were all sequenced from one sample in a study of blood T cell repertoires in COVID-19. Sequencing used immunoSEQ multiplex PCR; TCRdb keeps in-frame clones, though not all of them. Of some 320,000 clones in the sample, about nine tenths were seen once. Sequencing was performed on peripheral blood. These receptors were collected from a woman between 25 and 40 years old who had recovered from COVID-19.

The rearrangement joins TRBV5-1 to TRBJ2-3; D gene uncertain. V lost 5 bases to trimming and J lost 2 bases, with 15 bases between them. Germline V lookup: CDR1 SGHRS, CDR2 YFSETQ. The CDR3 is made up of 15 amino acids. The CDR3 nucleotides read TGCGCCAGCAGTCCATCGCGGCAAACCACAGATACGCAGTATTTT. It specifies CASSPSRQTTDTQYF.

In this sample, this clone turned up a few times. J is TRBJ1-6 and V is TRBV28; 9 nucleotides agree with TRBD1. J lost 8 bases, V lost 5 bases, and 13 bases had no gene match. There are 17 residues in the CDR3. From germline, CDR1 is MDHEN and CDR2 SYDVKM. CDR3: CASSDLAPGTGYSPLHF. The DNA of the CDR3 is TGTGCCAGCAGTGACCTTGCCCCCGGGACAGGGTATTCACCCCTCCACTTT.

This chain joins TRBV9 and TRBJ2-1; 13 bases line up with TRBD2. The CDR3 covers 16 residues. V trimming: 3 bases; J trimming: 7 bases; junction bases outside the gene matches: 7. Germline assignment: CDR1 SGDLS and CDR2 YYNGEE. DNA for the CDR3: TGTGCCAGCAGCGCGCGACTAGCGGGGGGTTCGAATGAGCAGTTCTTC. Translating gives CASSARLAGGSNEQFF.